Each of the 19 T cell receptor beta chains below was sequenced from the same sample in a study of CD8 T cells in Susac syndrome. Random hexamers were used to reverse transcribe an amount of 0.5 to 1 ug RNA. TCRdb recomputed calls from the immunoSEQ multiplex PCR reads with MiXCR, one row per CDR3 protein. Here the sample spans roughly 150,000 distinct CDR3 sequences, about 95% being singletons. The sample comprised CD4+ T cells from PBMCs. These TCRs come from a human donor with Susac syndrome.

This rearrangement joins TRBV6-2 or TRBV6-3 to TRBJ2-3, with TRBD1 matching 8 bases. V dropped 6 bases and J dropped 2; count of bases not matched to a gene: 7. CDR3 size: 15 residues. The V gene's germline CDR1 is MNHEY and CDR2 SVGEGT. The CDR3 DNA reads as TGTGCCAGCAGGATCTGGGACAGGTCCACAGATACGCAGTATTTT. Amino acid sequence: CASRIWDRSTDTQYF.

The chain links TRBV15 to TRBJ2-7; tentative D call: TRBD1 (6 bases). V lost 5 bases, J lost 5 bases, and 19 bases lay in between. Germline values: CDR1 LNHNV, CDR2 YYDKDF (reference sequence). The length of the CDR3 is 15 residues. The CDR3 loop reads CATSRSGTPSNEQYF. The CDR3 DNA sequence: TGTGCCACCAGCCGCTCCGGGACACCTTCCAACGAGCAGTACTTC. Drawing the rest from reference TRBV15 and TRBJ2-7, the complete variable domain is DAMVIQNPRYQVTQFGKPVTLSCSQTLNHNVMYWYQQKSSQAPKLLFHYYDKDFNNEADTPDNFQSRRPNTSFCFLDIRSPGLGDTAMYLCATSRSGTPSNEQYFGPGTRLTVT.

The rearrangement joins TRBV9 to TRBJ2-1; tentatively, D is TRBD1 or TRBD2 (5 bases each). V lost 3 bases and J lost 0, with 13 bases in between. Germline V gene data show CDR1 as SGDLS and CDR2 as YYNGEE. The CDR3 runs 16 residues. Here the CDR3 reads CASSAPGRSSYNEQFF. CDR3 sequence (DNA): TGTGCCAGCAGCGCCCCGGGGCGCAGCTCCTACAATGAGCAGTTCTTC.

J is TRBJ1-1 and V is TRBV7-9; D remains unclear. The germline CDR1 and CDR2 sequences are SEHNR and FQNEAQ (reference sequence). V lost 5 bases and J lost 5, with 12 bases in between. This CDR3 is 13 amino acids long. Written as DNA, the CDR3 is TGTGCCAGCAGCCTTCACACCCGGACTGAAGCTTTCTTT. Its translation: CASSLHTRTEAFF.

The chain combines TRBV12-3 or TRBV12-4 with TRBJ1-2; D is perhaps TRBD1 (6 bases). CDR3 length: 12 amino acids. Deletions cut 6 bases from V and 7 bases from J, with 12 bases between. The CDR3 reads CASSSFRGGYTF. The CDR3, as DNA: TGTGCCAGCAGCTCGTTCAGGGGTGGCTACACCTTC.

This clonotype was recorded once. This rearrangement joins TRBV10-2 to TRBJ2-7; D is possibly TRBD2 (5 bases). The germline V gene encodes CDR1 WSHSY and CDR2 SAAADI. This CDR3 spans 13 amino acids. V dropped 8 bases and J dropped 6 bases, with 17 bases sitting between them. The CDR3: CASAPSLSGEQYF. The CDR3 nucleotides are TGCGCCAGCGCCCCTAGCCTATCGGGCGAGCAGTACTTC.

This chain links TRBV9 with TRBJ2-3, with D perhaps assigned TRBD1 or TRBD2 (6 bases each). CDR3 length: 14 amino acids. CDR1 and CDR2 from the germline V gene are SGDLS and YYNGEE. The germline V and J ends were trimmed by 7 bases and 1 base, with 13 bases remaining between them. CDR3 nucleotide sequence: TGTGCCAGCGCAACGGGGGCCGGCACAGATACGCAGTATTTT. Translated, it gives CASATGAGTDTQYF.

Written as DNA, the CDR3 is TGCAGTGCTAGGGACAGGGCACTCACTGAAGCTTTCTTT. Its translation: CSARDRALTEAFF. The chain combines TRBV20-1 with TRBJ1-1; 8 nucleotides align to TRBD1. CDR3 size: 13 residues. The V gene end was trimmed by 3 bases and the J gene end by 4 bases; junction bases not matched to a gene: 4. CDR1 is DFQATT and CDR2 is SNEGSKA in the germline V gene (reference sequence).

The chain combines TRBV27 with TRBJ2-2; possibly TRBD1 for D (6 bases). Trimming removed 7 bases from V and 3 bases from J, with 12 bases in between. Germline loops: CDR1 MNHEY, CDR2 SMNVEV (reference sequence). The CDR3 runs 14 residues. The CDR3 coding sequence is TGTGCCAGCAAAGGACAGAGGGACACCGGGGAGCTGTTTTTT. Encoded protein: CASKGQRDTGELFF.

This sequence joins TRBV29-1 and TRBJ2-1; D uncertain. CDR3 size: 12 residues. CDR1 and CDR2 (germline): SQVTM, ANQGSEA. With 8 bases removed from V and 6 bases from J, the gap between germline ends came to 14 bases. Here the CDR3 reads CSSQQASNEQFF. The CDR3 DNA reads TGCAGCTCCCAGCAGGCCAGCAATGAGCAGTTCTTC.

This chain connects TRBV29-1 to TRBJ1-4; 7 bases are shared with TRBD1. CDR3 length: 13 residues. The junction had 7 bases not matched to a gene; V was cut back by 4 bases and J by 8 bases. The germline gives CDR1 SQVTM, CDR2 ANQGSEA. The CDR3 sequence: CSVGRDRQEKLFF. The CDR3, as DNA: TGCAGCGTTGGCAGGGACAGACAAGAAAAACTGTTTTTT.

This chain uses TRBV27 with TRBJ2-7, with TRBD1 matching 7 bases. V trimming: 6 bases; J trimming: 2 bases; junction bases outside the gene matches: 4. Germline V gives CDR1 MNHEY, CDR2 SMNVEV (reference sequence). This CDR3 region has 13 residues. As DNA, the CDR3 is TGTGCCAGCAGGTCGGGACAGACCTACGAGCAGTACTTC. Encoded protein: CASRSGQTYEQYF.

J is TRBJ2-3 and V is TRBV25-1, with D perhaps assigned TRBD1 or TRBD2 (5 bases each). The CDR3 covers 12 residues. Trimming pared 8 bases from V and 6 bases from J, leaving 12 bases between. Germline CDR1 and CDR2: MGHDK and SYGVNS. The CDR3 nucleotides are TGTGCCAGCCGGGACCTAAGCGATACGCAGTATTTT. Translated: CASRDLSDTQYF.

The DNA of the CDR3 is TGCAGCGCCGATTGGGGGGAGACCCAGTACTTC. This sequence encodes CSADWGETQYF. This chain links TRBV29-1 with TRBJ2-5; D assignment may be TRBD1 or TRBD2 (5 bases each). The CDR3 is 11 amino acids. V shed 7 bases and J shed 5 bases, with 11 bases lying between them. Germline lookup yields CDR1 SQVTM and CDR2 ANQGSEA.

This clonotype is a singleton in its sample. CDR3 protein: CASSLWGSYEQYF. The CDR3, as DNA: TGTGCCAGCAGTCTTTGGGGCTCCTACGAGCAGTACTTC. V and J are TRBV12-3 or TRBV12-4 and TRBJ2-7; D remains ambiguous. The ends were cut back, 5 bases at V and 0 bases at J, with 8 bases in the middle. CDR3 size: 13 residues.

The chain employs TRBV29-1 and TRBJ1-2; D possibly corresponds to TRBD1 (6 bases). The germline CDR1 and CDR2 sequences are SQVTM and ANQGSEA. V lost 0 bases to trimming and J lost 0 bases, with 14 bases between them. There are 16 residues in the CDR3. This CDR3 is CSVEDLAGVANYGYTF. DNA for the CDR3: TGCAGCGTTGAAGATCTGGCAGGGGTTGCTAACTATGGCTACACCTTC.

This rearrangement joins TRBV6-2 or TRBV6-3 to TRBJ1-1, with a weak D call TRBD1 (6 bases). Deletions cut 2 bases from V and 1 base from J, with 14 bases between. CDR3 length: 16 residues. The germline CDR1 and CDR2 sequences are MNHEY and SVGEGT. CDR3 region: CASSYRWTVPNTEAFF. The CDR3 DNA reads as TGTGCCAGCAGTTACCGTTGGACAGTTCCGAACACTGAAGCTTTCTTT.

J is TRBJ2-6 and V is TRBV5-4, with D uncertain. CDR3 length: 17 amino acids. V gave up 2 bases and J gave up 1 base, with 13 bases separating them. The germline gives CDR1 SGHNT, CDR2 YYREEE (reference sequence). CDR3: CASSFGFGPSGANVLTF. As DNA, the CDR3 is TGTGCCAGCAGCTTCGGGTTCGGGCCTTCTGGGGCCAACGTCCTGACTTTC.

CDR3 loop: CASSFRGLQETQYF. The CDR3 DNA reads as TGCGCCAGCAGCTTCAGGGGGCTTCAAGAGACCCAGTACTTC. The chain joins TRBV5-1 to TRBJ2-5; TRBD1 matches 8 bases. Trimming took 2 bases from V and 2 from J; bases not matched to a gene: 2. The CDR3 is 14 residues long. CDR1 is SGHRS, CDR2 YFSETQ, per germline.